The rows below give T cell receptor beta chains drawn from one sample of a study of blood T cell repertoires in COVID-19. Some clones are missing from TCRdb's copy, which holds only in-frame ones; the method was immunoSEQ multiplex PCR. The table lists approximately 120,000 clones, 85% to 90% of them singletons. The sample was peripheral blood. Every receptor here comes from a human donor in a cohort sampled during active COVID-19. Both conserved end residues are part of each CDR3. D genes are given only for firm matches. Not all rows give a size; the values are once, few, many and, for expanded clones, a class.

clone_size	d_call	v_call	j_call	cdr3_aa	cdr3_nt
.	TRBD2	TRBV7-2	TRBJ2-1	CASSGPNSGAPYNEQFF	TGTGCCAGCAGCGGCCCAAATAGCGGGGCCCCCTACAATGAGCAGTTCTTC
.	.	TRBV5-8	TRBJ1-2	CASSLGLIQGLSYTF	TGTGCCAGCAGCTTGGGACTCATCCAGGGATTGAGCTACACCTTC
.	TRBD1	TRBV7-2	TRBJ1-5	CASSLQGDQPQHF	TGTGCCAGCAGCTTGCAGGGGGACCAGCCCCAGCATTTT
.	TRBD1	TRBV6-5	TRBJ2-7	CASSYAGGLSYEQYF	TGTGCCAGCAGTTACGCAGGGGGTCTCTCCTACGAGCAGTACTTC
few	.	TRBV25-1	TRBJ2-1	CASSDSGTAYNEQFF	TGTGCCAGCAGTGATAGCGGGACAGCCTACAATGAGCAGTTCTTC
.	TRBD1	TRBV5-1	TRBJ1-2	CASRPGTAPSYGYTF	TGCGCCAGCAGGCCCGGGACAGCTCCGTCGTATGGCTACACCTTC
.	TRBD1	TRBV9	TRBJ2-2	CASSRTGQGPNTGELFF	TGTGCCAGCAGCCGAACAGGACAGGGACCGAACACCGGGGAGCTGTTTTTT
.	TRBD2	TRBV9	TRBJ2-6	CASSVRGGKSGANVLTF	TGTGCCAGCAGCGTACGCGGGGGAAAATCTGGGGCCAACGTCCTGACTTTC
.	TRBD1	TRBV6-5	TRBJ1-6	CASSLTGTGSSPLHF	TGTGCCAGCAGTTTAACCGGGACAGGGAGTTCACCCCTCCACTTT
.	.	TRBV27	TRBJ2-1	CASSLVGSYNEQFF	TGTGCCAGCAGTTTAGTGGGCAGCTACAATGAGCAGTTCTTC
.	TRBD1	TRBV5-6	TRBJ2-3	CASSLDRRPADTQYF	TGTGCCAGCAGCCTGGACAGGCGGCCGGCAGATACGCAGTATTTT
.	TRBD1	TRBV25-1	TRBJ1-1	CASRRTGDTEAFF	TGTGCCAGCAGAAGGACAGGGGACACTGAAGCTTTCTTT
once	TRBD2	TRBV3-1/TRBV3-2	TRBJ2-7	CASTTGSGEFYEQYF	TGTGCCAGCACCACGGGTAGCGGGGAGTTTTACGAGCAGTACTTC
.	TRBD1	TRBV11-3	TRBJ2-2	CASSRSGTGGYGELFF	TGTGCCAGCAGCCGAAGCGGGACAGGGGGTTACGGGGAGCTGTTTTTT
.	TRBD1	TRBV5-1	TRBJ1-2	CASSLGRGRNYGYTF	TGCGCCAGCAGCTTGGGCAGGGGGCGGAACTATGGCTACACCTTC
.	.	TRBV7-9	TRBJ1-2	CASSLVGHRLTNYGYTF	TGTGCCAGCAGCTTAGTGGGACATCGACTTACTAACTATGGCTACACCTTC
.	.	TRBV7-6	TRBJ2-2	CASTPGAGLVGELFF	TGTGCCAGCACCCCTGGGGCAGGGTTGGTCGGGGAGCTGTTTTTT
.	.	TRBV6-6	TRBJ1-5	CASSRGHLNQPQHF	TGTGCCAGCAGCCGGGGACACCTGAATCAGCCCCAGCATTTT
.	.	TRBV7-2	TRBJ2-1	CASSLEAGGSYNEQFF	TGTGCCAGCAGCTTAGAGGCCGGGGGCTCCTACAATGAGCAGTTCTTC
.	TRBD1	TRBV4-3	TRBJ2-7	CASSQVPGTGGYEQYF	TGCGCCAGCAGCCAGGTCCCCGGGACAGGGGGGTACGAGCAGTACTTC
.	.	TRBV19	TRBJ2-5	CASSIRQGQETQYF	TGTGCCAGTAGTATTAGGCAGGGCCAAGAGACCCAGTACTTC
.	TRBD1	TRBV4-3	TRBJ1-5	CASSLVRGQGVQPQHF	TGCGCCAGCAGCCTTGTTCGGGGACAGGGGGTACAGCCCCAGCATTTT
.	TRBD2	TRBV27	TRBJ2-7	CASSPLWTSGVSYEQYF	TGTGCCAGCAGTCCCCTATGGACTAGCGGGGTTTCCTACGAGCAGTACTTC
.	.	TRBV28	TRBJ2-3	CASGLLAESSTDTQYF	TGTGCCAGCGGACTCCTGGCGGAGTCTAGCACAGATACGCAGTATTTT
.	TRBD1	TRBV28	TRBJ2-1	CASRSPPGQGNNEQFF	TGTGCCAGCAGATCGCCTCCGGGACAGGGGAACAATGAGCAGTTCTTC
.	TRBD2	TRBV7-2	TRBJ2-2	CASSPGTSVAGELFF	TGTGCCAGCAGCCCTGGGACTAGCGTTGCCGGGGAGCTGTTTTTT
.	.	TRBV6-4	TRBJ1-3	CASSIPEGTAGNTIYF	TGTGCCAGCAGTATCCCGGAGGGGACGGCCGGAAACACCATATATTTT
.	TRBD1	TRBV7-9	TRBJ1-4	CASSALTGAEKLFF	TGTGCCAGCAGCGCCTTAACAGGGGCCGAAAAACTGTTTTTT
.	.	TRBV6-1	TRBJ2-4	CASSESRWSGIQYF	TGTGCCAGCAGTGAGTCGCGCTGGAGTGGCATTCAGTACTTC